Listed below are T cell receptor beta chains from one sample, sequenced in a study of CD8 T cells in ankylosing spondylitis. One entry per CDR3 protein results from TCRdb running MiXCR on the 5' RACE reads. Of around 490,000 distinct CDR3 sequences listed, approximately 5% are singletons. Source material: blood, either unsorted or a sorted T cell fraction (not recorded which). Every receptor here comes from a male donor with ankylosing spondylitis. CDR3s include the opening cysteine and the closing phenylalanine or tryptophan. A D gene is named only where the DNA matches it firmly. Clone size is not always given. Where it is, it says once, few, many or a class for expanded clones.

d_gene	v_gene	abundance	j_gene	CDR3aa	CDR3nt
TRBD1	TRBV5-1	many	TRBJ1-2	CASSYDRVGGYTF	TGCGCCAGCAGCTACGACAGGGTCGGTGGCTACACCTTC
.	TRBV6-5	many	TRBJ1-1	CASSYTQGETEAFF	TGTGCCAGCAGTTACACTCAGGGAGAGACTGAAGCTTTCTTT
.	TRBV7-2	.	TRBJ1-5	CASSSSGAQPQHF	TGTGCCAGCAGCTCCTCAGGCGCTCAGCCCCAGCATTTT
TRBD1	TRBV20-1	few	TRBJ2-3	CSARDREKEPTDTQYF	TGCAGTGCGCGGGACAGGGAAAAGGAGCCGACAGATACGCAGTATTTT
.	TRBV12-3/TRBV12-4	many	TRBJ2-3	CASSTFTDTQYF	TGTGCCAGCAGCACCTTCACAGATACGCAGTATTTT
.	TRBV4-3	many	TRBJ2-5	CASSHGAQETQYF	TGCGCCAGCAGCCACGGGGCTCAAGAGACCCAGTACTTC
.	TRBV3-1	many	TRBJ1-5	CASSRGGGYSNQPQHF	TGTGCCAGCAGCCGCGGAGGGGGATATAGCAATCAGCCCCAGCATTTT
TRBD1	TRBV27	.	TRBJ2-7	CASSLLQGAAEQYF	TGTGCCAGCAGTTTATTACAGGGGGCTGCCGAGCAGTACTTC
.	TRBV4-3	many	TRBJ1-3	CASSRTSATGNTIYF	TGCGCCAGCAGCCGGACCTCCGCTACTGGAAACACCATATATTTT
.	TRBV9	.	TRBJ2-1	CASSADGHNEQFF	TGTGCCAGCAGCGCGGACGGACACAATGAGCAGTTCTTC
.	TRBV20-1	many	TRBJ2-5	CSASGREFQETQYF	TGCAGTGCTAGCGGTAGGGAGTTTCAAGAGACCCAGTACTTC
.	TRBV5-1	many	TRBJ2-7	CASRIWAGDVYEQYF	TGCGCCAGCAGGATCTGGGCAGGGGACGTCTACGAGCAGTACTTC
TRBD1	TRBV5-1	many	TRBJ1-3	CASSFTGAESGNTIYF	TGCGCCAGCAGCTTCACAGGGGCCGAATCTGGAAACACCATATATTTT
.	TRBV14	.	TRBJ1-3	CASSQVGSAGNTIYF	TGTGCCAGCAGCCAAGTTGGGAGCGCTGGAAACACCATATATTTT
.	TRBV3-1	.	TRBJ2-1	CASSRVVSTRADRRSRGEQFF	TGTGCCAGCAGCCGAGTAGTTTCCACCCGGGCCGATCGGCGATCACGGGGTGAGCAGTTCTTC
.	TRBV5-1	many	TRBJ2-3	CASSFEQITDTQYF	TGCGCCAGCAGCTTCGAACAGATCACAGATACGCAGTATTTT
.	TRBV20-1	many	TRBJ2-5	CSARDSRTYQETQYF	TGCAGTGCTAGGGACAGCCGGACGTACCAAGAGACCCAGTACTTC
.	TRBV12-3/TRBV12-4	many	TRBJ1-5	CASSLVRGGGQPQHF	TGTGCCAGCAGTTTAGTAAGGGGAGGTGGACAGCCCCAGCATTTT
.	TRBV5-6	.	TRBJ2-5	CASSPVGHQETQYF	TGTGCCAGCAGCCCGGTGGGGCACCAAGAGACCCAGTACTTC
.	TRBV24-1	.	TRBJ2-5	CATSDWGEANQETQYF	TGTGCCACCAGTGATTGGGGGGAGGCCAACCAAGAGACCCAGTACTTC
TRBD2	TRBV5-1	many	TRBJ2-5	CASSATSGTILGETQYF	TGCGCCAGCAGCGCGACTAGCGGGACTATTTTGGGAGAGACCCAGTACTTC
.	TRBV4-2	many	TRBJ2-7	CASSQTRLREQYF	TGTGCCAGCAGCCAAACCAGGCTCCGGGAGCAGTACTTC
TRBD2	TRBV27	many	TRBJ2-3	CATSLTLAGGTDTQYF	TGTGCAACCAGTTTAACCCTAGCGGGAGGGACAGATACGCAGTATTTT
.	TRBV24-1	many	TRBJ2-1	CATRSTRSNEQFF	TGTGCCACCAGAAGCACCAGGAGCAATGAGCAGTTCTTC
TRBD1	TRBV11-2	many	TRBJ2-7	CASSSILQGTSYEQYF	TGTGCCAGCAGCTCAATCTTACAGGGGACCTCCTACGAGCAGTACTTC
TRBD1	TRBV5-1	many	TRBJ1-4	CASRAGQVATNEKLFF	TGCGCCAGCAGAGCCGGACAGGTCGCAACTAATGAAAAACTGTTTTTT
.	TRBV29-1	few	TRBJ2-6	CSVDGGTGANVLTF	TGCAGCGTTGATGGAGGGACTGGGGCCAACGTCCTGACTTTC
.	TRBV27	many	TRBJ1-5	CASSLRGPRQPQHF	TGTGCCAGCAGTTTACGAGGGCCTCGACAGCCCCAGCATTTT
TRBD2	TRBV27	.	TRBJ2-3	CASSLLLAGAPDTQYF	TGTGCCAGCAGTTTGTTACTAGCGGGAGCACCAGATACGCAGTATTTT
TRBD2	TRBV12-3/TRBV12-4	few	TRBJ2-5	CARSLGLAGGPGYQETQYF	TGTGCCCGCAGTTTGGGGTTAGCGGGAGGGCCAGGCTACCAAGAGACCCAGTACTTC
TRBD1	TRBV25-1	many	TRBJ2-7	CASSGQGARRLEQYF	TGTGCCAGCAGTGGACAGGGGGCGCGACGTCTCGAGCAGTACTTC
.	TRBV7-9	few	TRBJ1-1	CASSIRDLGAFF	TGTGCCAGCAGCATCCGGGACCTGGGGGCTTTCTTT
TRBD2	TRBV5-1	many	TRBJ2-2	CASSLNSGTNTGELFF	TGCGCCAGCAGCTTGAATAGCGGGACGAACACCGGGGAGCTGTTTTTT
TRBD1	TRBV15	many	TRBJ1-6	CATSGQGNSPLHF	TGTGCCACGTCGGGACAGGGGAATTCACCCCTCCACTTT
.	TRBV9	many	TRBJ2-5	CASSVRPSPQAQYF	TGTGCCAGCAGCGTAAGGCCGAGCCCGCAGGCCCAGTACTTC
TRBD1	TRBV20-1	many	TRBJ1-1	CSARLQGLVGLNTEAFF	TGCAGTGCTAGACTACAGGGGTTGGTTGGTTTGAACACTGAAGCTTTCTTT
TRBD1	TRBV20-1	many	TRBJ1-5	CSARDRRGGNQPQHF	TGCAGTGCTCGGGACAGGCGGGGGGGCAATCAGCCCCAGCATTTT
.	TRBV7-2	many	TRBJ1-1	CASSLRAGDEAFF	TGTGCCAGCAGCTTAAGGGCAGGGGATGAAGCTTTCTTT
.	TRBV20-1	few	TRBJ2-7	CSVGQMFYEQYF	TGCAGTGTTGGACAGATGTTCTACGAGCAGTACTTC
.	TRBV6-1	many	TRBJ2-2	CASSPRGGRTTGELFF	TGTGCCAGCAGTCCCCGTGGGGGGAGGACCACCGGGGAGCTGTTTTTT
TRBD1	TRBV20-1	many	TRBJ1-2	CSATYLRTGVYGYTF	TGCAGTGCTACATACCTCAGGACAGGGGTCTATGGCTACACCTTC
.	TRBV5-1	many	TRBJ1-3	CASSLDLGRPGNTIYF	TGCGCCAGCAGCTTGGATTTGGGGAGACCTGGAAACACCATATATTTT
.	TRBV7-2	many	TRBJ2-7	CASSGGPEGRRKYF	TGTGCCAGCAGCGGGGGGCCCGAAGGGCGAAGAAAGTACTTC
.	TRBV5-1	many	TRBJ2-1	CASSRGDNYNEQFF	TGCGCCAGCAGCAGGGGGGACAACTACAATGAGCAGTTCTTC
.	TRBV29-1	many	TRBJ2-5	CSVAPAPQTQYF	TGCAGCGTTGCCCCGGCTCCCCAGACCCAGTACTTC
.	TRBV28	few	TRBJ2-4	CASSLSQGGIVENIQYF	TGTGCCAGCAGTTTATCCCAGGGGGGCATCGTCGAAAACATTCAGTACTTC
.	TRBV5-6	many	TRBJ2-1	CASSFRISALSYNEQFF	TGTGCCAGCAGCTTTAGGATTAGCGCCCTCTCCTACAATGAGCAGTTCTTC
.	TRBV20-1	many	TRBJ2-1	CSARDSLGTTGVSEQFF	TGCAGTGCTAGGGATTCCTTAGGGACCACAGGAGTCAGTGAGCAGTTCTTC
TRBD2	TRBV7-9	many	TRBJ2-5	CASSLTSEQETQYF	TGTGCCAGCAGCTTGACTAGCGAGCAAGAGACCCAGTACTTC
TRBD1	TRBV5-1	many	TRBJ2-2	CASSAGQGGTGELFF	TGCGCCAGCAGCGCCGGACAGGGTGGGACCGGGGAGCTGTTTTTT
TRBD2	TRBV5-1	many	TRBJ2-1	CASSLGLAERWFF	TGCGCCAGCAGCTTGGGCCTAGCGGAGCGTTGGTTCTTC
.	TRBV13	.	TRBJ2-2	CALSSRGGPMGTGELFF	TGTGCCCTCAGCAGCCGTGGGGGCCCGATGGGCACCGGGGAGCTGTTTTTT
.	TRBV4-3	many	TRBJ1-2	CASSHRTYGYTF	TGCGCCAGCAGCCACCGGACCTATGGCTACACCTTC